This TCR beta chain originates from a study of T-cell reconstitution after alpha-beta-depleted transplantation in children. The germline gives CDR1 SEHNR, CDR2 FQNEAQ (reference sequence). V gave up 5 bases and J gave up 5 bases, with 18 bases separating them. This CDR3 is built from 16 residues. The library targeted TCRbeta and was prepared with unique molecular identifiers. TCRdb fed the PCR reads into MiXCR, producing one record per CDR3 protein. The data hold nearly 400,000 distinct CDR3 sequences, with roughly 21% observed a single time. This chain links TRBV7-9 with TRBJ2-2, with no clear D. This TCR was recovered from a human donor who donated a stem cell graft to a child with acute myeloid leukemia. The sequenced sample was PBMCs from the stem cell graft donor, obtained from the stem cell graft. CDR3 residues: CASSPLGLMGTGELFF. CDR3 nucleotides: TGTGCCAGCAGCCCCCTAGGCCTCATGGGAACCGGGGAGCTGTTTTTT. Drawing the rest from reference TRBV7-9 and TRBJ2-2, the complete variable domain is DTGVSQNPRHKITKRGQNVTFRCDPISEHNRLYWYRQTLGQGPEFLTYFQNEAQLEKSRLLSDRFSAERPKGSFSTLEIQRTEQGDSAMYLCASSPLGLMGTGELFFGEGSRLTVL.